The 8 T cell receptor beta chains listed next were all sequenced from one sample in a study of technical replicates of blood from several donors. Clones were read by immunoSEQ multiplex PCR, and TCRdb kept only the in-frame ones, dropping some. The top ten hold approximately 0.3% of the sample, which has tens of thousands of clones, around 90% seen once. Sample: T cells isolated from PBMCs. Source of these receptors: a human donor in good health.

This clone was seen only once. This chain uses TRBV7-8 with TRBJ1-5; D is unresolved. CDR3 length: 15 residues. V was shortened by 8 bases and J by 6 bases, with 20 bases between the two germline ends. Per germline, CDR1 SGHVS and CDR2 FQNEAQ. Here the CDR3 reads CASGGLGVTSQPQHF. CDR3 in DNA: TGTGCCAGCGGAGGCCTTGGGGTTACGAGTCAGCCCCAGCATTTT.

The J gene is TRBJ2-7, the V gene TRBV29-1; 13 bases map to TRBD2. The CDR3 has 13 amino acids. V gave up 7 bases and J gave up 2 bases; unmatched junction bases: 2. From germline, CDR1 is SQVTM and CDR2 ANQGSEA. The CDR3 loop reads CSAGLAGAYEQYF. In DNA form, the CDR3 reads TGCAGCGCAGGACTAGCGGGAGCCTACGAGCAGTACTTC.

This chain uses TRBV11-2 with TRBJ2-5; the match to TRBD2 covers 12 bases. Germline-derived CDR1 and CDR2 are SGHAT and FQNNGV. The CDR3 is made up of 16 amino acids. Unmatched junction bases numbered 9, after V lost 5 bases and J lost 5 bases. The CDR3 is CASSPPSGRASETQYF. In DNA, the CDR3 is TGTGCCAGCAGCCCCCCTAGCGGGAGGGCCTCGGAGACCCAGTACTTC.

The CDR3 sequence: CASSLGDFAVGYEQYF. Here the CDR3 DNA reads TGTGCCAGCAGCTTGGGGGACTTCGCGGTTGGCTACGAGCAGTACTTC. J is TRBJ2-7 and V is TRBV5-4; weak D call: TRBD2 (6 bases). Germline loops: CDR1 SGHNT, CDR2 YYREEE (reference sequence). The ends were cut back, 0 bases at V and 3 bases at J, with 16 bases in the middle. The CDR3 is 16 amino acids.

This clone was detected a few times. The chain joins TRBV5-4 to TRBJ1-1; D unclear. Germline lookup yields CDR1 SGHNT and CDR2 YYREEE (reference sequence). V was pared by 3 bases and J by 1 base, with 16 bases between. The CDR3 spans 16 residues. In DNA, the CDR3 is TGTGCCAGCAGCTACCCCCGAACTGGGCGGAACACTGAAGCTTTCTTT. It yields the protein CASSYPRTGRNTEAFF.

The sample holds one count of this clone. The chain employs TRBV7-2 and TRBJ1-6; TRBD1 agrees at 7 bases. The junction had 4 bases not matched to a gene; V was cut back by 8 bases and J by 6 bases. This CDR3 is 13 amino acids long. The V gene's germline CDR1 is SGHTA and CDR2 FQGNSA. In DNA form, the CDR3 reads TGTGCCAGCGGACAGGCCATTAATTCACCCCTCCACTTT. It yields the protein CASGQAINSPLHF.

The chain is built from TRBV10-2 and TRBJ2-7; 10 bases agree with TRBD2. The CDR3 is 15 residues long. Trimming at V came to 0 bases and at J to 3 bases, leaving 2 bases not matched to a gene. Germline V gene data show CDR1 as WSHSY and CDR2 as SAAADI. CDR3 protein: CASSESASGGYEQYF. The CDR3 coding sequence is TGCGCCAGCAGTGAGTCGGCTAGCGGGGGCTACGAGCAGTACTTC.

The chain couples TRBV19 to TRBJ1-3, with D hard to call. Trimming took off 5 bases at V and 3 bases at J, with 14 bases between the two ends. The CDR3 loop spans 15 amino acids. The germline V gene has CDR1 LNHDA and CDR2 SQIVND (reference sequence). The CDR3 DNA follows: TGTGCCAGTAGTTTGAGTATTATGAGTGGAAACACCATATATTTT. Protein product: CASSLSIMSGNTIYF.